The present T cell receptor beta chain was sequenced within a study of blood T cell repertoires in COVID-19. Study context: Acute-phase and convalescent COVID-19 samples originated in the United States, Italy and Spain.

Only in-frame clones appear in the TCRdb table, and some are missing; sequencing was by immunoSEQ multiplex PCR. In the table there are around 250,000 clones, around 89% of which are singletons. This clone was detected a few times. This TCR was recovered from a woman in her 30s who had recovered from COVID-19. Sequencing was carried out using PBMCs or T cells enriched from blood (not recorded which).

The chain's CDR3 is CASSYSYQGADTEAFF. In DNA form, the CDR3 reads TGTGCCAGCAGTTACTCGTATCAGGGGGCGGACACTGAAGCTTTCTTT. V usage is TRBV6-5 and J usage is TRBJ1-1, with TRBD1 identical over 8 bases. The CDR3 contains 16 residues. Germline trimming cut 0 bases from V and 3 bases from J; bases unmatched to any gene: 6. The germline gives CDR1 MNHEY, CDR2 SVGAGI.